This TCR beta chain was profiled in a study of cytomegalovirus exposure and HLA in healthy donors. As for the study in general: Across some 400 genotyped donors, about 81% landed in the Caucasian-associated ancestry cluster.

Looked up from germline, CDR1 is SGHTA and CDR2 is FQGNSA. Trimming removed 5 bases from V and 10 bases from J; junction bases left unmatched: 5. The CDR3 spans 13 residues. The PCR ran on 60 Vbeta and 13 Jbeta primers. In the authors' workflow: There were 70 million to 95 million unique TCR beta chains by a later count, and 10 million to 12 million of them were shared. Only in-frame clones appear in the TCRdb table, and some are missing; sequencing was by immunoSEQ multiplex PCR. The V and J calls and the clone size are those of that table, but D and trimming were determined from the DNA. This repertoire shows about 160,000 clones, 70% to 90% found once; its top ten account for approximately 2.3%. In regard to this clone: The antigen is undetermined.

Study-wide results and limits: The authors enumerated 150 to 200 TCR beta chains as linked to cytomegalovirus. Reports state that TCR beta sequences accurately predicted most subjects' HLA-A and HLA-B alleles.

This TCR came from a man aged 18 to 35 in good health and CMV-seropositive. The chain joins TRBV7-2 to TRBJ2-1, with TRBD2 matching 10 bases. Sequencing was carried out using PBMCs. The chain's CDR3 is CASSPLAGVEQFF. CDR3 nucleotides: TGTGCCAGCAGCCCTCTAGCGGGGGTAGAGCAGTTCTTC.